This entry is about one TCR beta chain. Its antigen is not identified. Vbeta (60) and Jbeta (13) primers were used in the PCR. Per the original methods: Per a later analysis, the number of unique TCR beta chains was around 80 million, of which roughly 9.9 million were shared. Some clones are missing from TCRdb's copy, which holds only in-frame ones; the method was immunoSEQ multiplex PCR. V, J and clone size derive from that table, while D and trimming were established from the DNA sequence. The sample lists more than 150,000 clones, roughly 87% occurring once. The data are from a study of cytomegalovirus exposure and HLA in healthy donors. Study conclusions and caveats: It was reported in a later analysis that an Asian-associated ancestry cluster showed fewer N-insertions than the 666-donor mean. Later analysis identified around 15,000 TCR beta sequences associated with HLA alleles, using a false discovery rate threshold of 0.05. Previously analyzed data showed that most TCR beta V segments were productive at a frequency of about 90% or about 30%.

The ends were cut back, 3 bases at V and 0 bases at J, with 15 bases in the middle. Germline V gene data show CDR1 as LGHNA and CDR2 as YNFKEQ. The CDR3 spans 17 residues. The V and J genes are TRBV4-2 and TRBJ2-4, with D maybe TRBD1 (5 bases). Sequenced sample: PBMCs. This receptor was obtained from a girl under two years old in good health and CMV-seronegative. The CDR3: CASSQDTMILAKNIQYF. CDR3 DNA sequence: TGTGCCAGCAGCCAGGACACCATGATACTAGCCAAAAACATTCAGTACTTC.